A selection of T cell receptor beta chains follows, all from one sample in a study of Graves' ophthalmopathy and Graves' hyperthyroidism. TCRdb redid the calling of the multiplex PCR reads with MiXCR, one entry per CDR3 protein. Found here are 600,000 to 950,000 distinct CDR3 sequences, roughly 41% of them singletons; the top ten hold roughly 45%. The specimen was peripheral blood. The receptors come from an adult man with Graves' ophthalmopathy. CDR3s include the opening cysteine and the closing phenylalanine or tryptophan. The order of the fields is V gene, J gene, clone size, D gene, CDR3 DNA, CDR3 protein. The D gene is left open where the match is weak. The size field is filled for only some rows; it gives once, few, many or a size class.

>TRBV7-9|TRBJ1-2|many|TRBD1
TGTGCCAGCAGCCCTAGGACAGGGCATGGCTACACCTTC
CASSPRTGHGYTF
>TRBV7-3|TRBJ1-2|many|TRBD1
TGTGCCAGCAGCACAGGGGCTGGCTACACCTTC
CASSTGAGYTF
>TRBV29-1|TRBJ2-5|many|NA
TGCAGCGTTGCCGCTAGCGACGTAGAGACCCAGTACTTC
CSVAASDVETQYF
>TRBV10-2|TRBJ2-6|many|NA
TGCGCCAGCAGTTCGGTCAGCCTTAGCTCTGGGGCCAACGTCCTGACTTTC
CASSSVSLSSGANVLTF
>TRBV24-1|TRBJ2-2|few|TRBD1
TGTGCCACCAGTGAACCGACAGGGAGCAACACCGGGGAGCTGTTTTTT
CATSEPTGSNTGELFF
>TRBV6-4|TRBJ2-2|few|NA
TGTGCCAGCAGTAGCCAGGGGAGCGCGGGCACCGGGGAGCTGTTTTTT
CASSSQGSAGTGELFF
>TRBV20-1|TRBJ2-7|NA|NA
TGCAGTGCTAGTAGCCAGGGAAGCTCCTACGAGCAGTACTTC
CSASSQGSSYEQYF
>TRBV20-1|TRBJ2-7|NA|TRBD1
TGCAGTGCTAGAGGGGACAGGGTTACCCACGAGCAGTACTTC
CSARGDRVTHEQYF
>TRBV29-1|TRBJ1-4|NA|NA
TGCAGCAGCGTAGGAACGGGTTTTAATAATGAAAAACTGTTTTTT
CSSVGTGFNNEKLFF
>TRBV10-2|TRBJ2-6|NA|NA
TGTGCCAGCAGTTCCCAACTCTCTGGGGCCAACGTCCTGACTTTC
CASSSQLSGANVLTF
>TRBV7-3|TRBJ2-7|many|NA
TGTGCCAGCAGTTTCCATCCCTTGAGTGAGCAGTACTTC
CASSFHPLSEQYF
>TRBV19|TRBJ2-7|NA|TRBD1
TGTGCCTTTGTCACAAAGGACAGGGCCTACGAGCAGTACTTC
CAFVTKDRAYEQYF
>TRBV2|TRBJ2-7|NA|TRBD1
TGTGCCAGCAGTGAAGCGCCAGGGGGCTACTACGAGCAGTACTTC
CASSEAPGGYYEQYF
>TRBV20-1|TRBJ1-4|few|TRBD1
TGCAGTGCTCCTCAGGGGGCGTACGAAAAACTGTTTTTT
CSAPQGAYEKLFF
>TRBV7-8|TRBJ1-6|many|NA
TGTGCCAGCAGCCCAATCCAGGGTGCGCCCCTCCACTTT
CASSPIQGAPLHF
>TRBV9|TRBJ2-7|few|TRBD2
TGTGCCAGCAGCCAAGTTTCGGCGGGAGAGGGACTCTACGAGCAGTACTTC
CASSQVSAGEGLYEQYF
>TRBV7-4|TRBJ1-5|many|NA
TGTGCCAGCAGCTTAGTAGGGACCCAGCCCCAGCATTTT
CASSLVGTQPQHF
>TRBV19|TRBJ2-7|few|NA
TGTGCCAGTAGTCGGGCGCCTCCCTACGAGCAGTACTTC
CASSRAPPYEQYF
>TRBV6-9|TRBJ2-7|few|NA
TGTGCCAGCACCCTCGTTAAGGGGGGACCCTACGAGCAGTACTTC
CASTLVKGGPYEQYF
>TRBV19|TRBJ1-5|once|TRBD1
TGTGCCAGTGGTAGTACAGGGGGATTTAGCAATCAGCCCCAGCATTTT
CASGSTGGFSNQPQHF
>TRBV2|TRBJ1-2|many|NA
TGTGCCAGCAGCCACAGGGAGAACTATGGCTACACCTTC
CASSHRENYGYTF
>TRBV11-2|TRBJ2-7|few|NA
TGTGCCAGCAGCCCGCTTGGGGCAGGGTACTACGAGCAGTACTTC
CASSPLGAGYYEQYF